This is a list of T cell receptor beta chains from one sample in a study of cytomegalovirus exposure and HLA in healthy donors. This table comes from immunoSEQ multiplex PCR, and its TCRdb copy is limited to in-frame clones, with some not included. Here the sample spans 70,000 to 90,000 clones, just over 70% being singletons. Input material: PBMCs. The receptor set was obtained from a man aged 55 to 70 in good health and CMV-seropositive. The CDR3 runs from the conserved cysteine through the conserved F or W. The order of the fields is J gene, V gene, CDR3 length, clone size, D gene, CDR3 protein, CDR3 DNA. The D gene is left open where the match is weak. Not all rows give a size; the values are once, few, many and, for expanded clones, a class.

>TRBJ2-7|TRBV5-1|15|.|TRBD1
CASSLGQGIIYEQYF
TGCGCCAGCAGCTTGGGACAGGGGATAATCTACGAGCAGTACTTC
>TRBJ2-7|TRBV7-2|16|.|.
CASSLGSGAGLDEQYF
TGTGCCAGCAGCTTAGGGTCTGGGGCAGGGCTAGACGAGCAGTACTTC
>TRBJ1-2|TRBV20-1|11|.|.
CSAHLNYGYTF
TGCAGTGCTCATTTGAACTATGGCTACACCTTC
>TRBJ1-2|TRBV4-1|15|.|.
CASSLASGLNYGYTF
TGCGCCAGCAGCCTCGCGTCAGGGCTTAACTATGGCTACACCTTC
>TRBJ2-3|TRBV2|16|.|.
CASSPEGEGFPDTQYF
TGTGCCAGCAGTCCGGAGGGGGAGGGCTTCCCAGATACGCAGTATTTT
>TRBJ2-2|TRBV7-2|17|.|TRBD2
CASSRGSIGRRTGELFF
TGTGCCAGCAGCCGCGGGAGCATCGGGAGGAGAACCGGGGAGCTGTTTTTT
>TRBJ2-1|TRBV11-3|16|.|TRBD2
CASSLDASGVGNEQFF
TGTGCCAGCAGCTTAGATGCTAGCGGGGTTGGGAATGAGCAGTTCTTC
>TRBJ1-2|TRBV7-2|15|.|TRBD1
CASSYRQGAWYGYTF
TGTGCCAGCAGCTACCGACAGGGGGCGTGGTATGGCTACACCTTC
>TRBJ2-7|TRBV28|15|.|TRBD2
CASSKQREVRREQYF
TGTGCCAGCAGTAAACAGCGGGAAGTCCGGAGGGAGCAGTACTTC
>TRBJ2-7|TRBV19|14|.|TRBD1
CASRRQGSSYEQYF
TGTGCCAGTAGGCGACAGGGGAGCTCCTACGAGCAGTACTTC
>TRBJ2-7|TRBV27|17|.|.
CASKPVGRVLSSYEQYF
TGTGCCAGCAAGCCAGTGGGTCGGGTGCTAAGCTCCTACGAGCAGTACTTC
>TRBJ2-6|TRBV5-1|16|few|.
CASRYTPRSGANVLTF
TGCGCCAGCAGATATACACCACGCTCTGGGGCCAACGTCCTGACTTTC
>TRBJ2-3|TRBV6-5|15|.|TRBD1
CASRRQGAGTDTQYF
TGTGCCAGCAGGCGACAGGGGGCCGGCACAGATACGCAGTATTTT
>TRBJ2-2|TRBV7-9|14|.|TRBD1
CAHQDRTNTGELFF
TGTGCCCACCAGGACAGGACGAACACCGGGGAGCTGTTTTTT
>TRBJ1-5|TRBV30|13|.|.
CAWASQGNQPQHF
TGTGCCTGGGCTTCGCAGGGGAATCAGCCCCAGCATTTT
>TRBJ1-1|TRBV29-1|12|few|.
CSVDGRGEGAFF
TGCAGCGTTGACGGTCGTGGGGAGGGAGCTTTCTTT
>TRBJ1-1|TRBV10-1|15|.|.
CASSESRPGFAEAFF
TGCGCCAGCAGTGAGTCGAGGCCAGGGTTTGCTGAAGCTTTCTTT
>TRBJ2-1|TRBV18|15|.|TRBD2
CASSTGLAGGNEQFF
TGTGCCAGCTCAACGGGACTAGCGGGGGGAAATGAGCAGTTCTTC
>TRBJ2-5|TRBV29-1|13|.|.
CSVDFKGGETQYF
TGCAGCGTTGATTTTAAGGGAGGAGAGACCCAGTACTTC
>TRBJ1-5|TRBV4-3|17|.|TRBD1
CASSQAWGQGALQPQHF
TGCGCCAGCAGCCAGGCTTGGGGACAGGGGGCCCTGCAGCCCCAGCATTTT
>TRBJ1-4|TRBV2|15|.|.
CASSAHRETNEKLFF
TGTGCCAGCAGTGCCCACAGGGAAACTAATGAAAAACTGTTTTTT
>TRBJ2-3|TRBV10-1|15|once|.
CASSETGSWPDTQYF
TGCGCCAGCAGTGAGACAGGGAGTTGGCCAGATACGCAGTATTTT
>TRBJ1-1|TRBV19|13|.|.
CASSMVGGTEAFF
TGTGCCAGTAGTATGGTGGGGGGCACTGAAGCTTTCTTT
>TRBJ2-1|TRBV5-8|15|.|TRBD2
CASSAGVAAYNEQFF
TGTGCCAGCAGCGCGGGGGTGGCGGCGTACAATGAGCAGTTCTTC
>TRBJ2-2|TRBV27|16|.|TRBD1
CASRYNTGTGAGELFF
TGTGCCAGCAGATACAACACCGGGACAGGGGCCGGGGAGCTGTTTTTT
>TRBJ1-3|TRBV9|13|few|.
CASAESSGNTIYF
TGTGCCAGCGCGGAGAGCTCTGGAAACACCATATATTTT
>TRBJ2-3|TRBV4-1|15|.|TRBD2
CASSSSGGLTDTQYF
TGCGCCAGCAGCTCGAGCGGGGGTCTCACAGATACGCAGTATTTT
>TRBJ2-1|TRBV2|14|few|.
CASSEDSSYNEQFF
TGTGCCAGCAGTGAAGACAGCTCCTACAATGAGCAGTTCTTC
>TRBJ2-6|TRBV6-5|13|.|.
CASSYGRANVLTF
TGTGCCAGCAGTTATGGCAGGGCCAACGTCCTGACTTTC
>TRBJ1-2|TRBV4-1|17|.|TRBD1
CASSQDAFDRDVYGYTF
TGCGCCAGCAGCCAAGATGCGTTCGACAGGGACGTTTATGGCTACACCTTC
>TRBJ2-1|TRBV25-1|15|.|.
CASSRPGGAASEQFF
TGTGCCAGCAGTCGGCCGGGGGGCGCGGCCAGTGAGCAGTTCTTC
>TRBJ1-3|TRBV9|15|.|TRBD1
CASSPGTASGNTIYF
TGTGCCAGCAGCCCCGGGACAGCCTCTGGAAACACCATATATTTT
>TRBJ2-1|TRBV7-8|15|few|TRBD1
CASSQDRGPRNEQFF
TGTGCCAGCAGCCAGGACAGGGGCCCTCGCAATGAGCAGTTCTTC
>TRBJ2-7|TRBV5-5|17|few|TRBD1
CASSPGLGTGPGYEQYF
TGTGCCAGCAGCCCGGGATTGGGGACAGGGCCCGGCTACGAGCAGTACTTC
>TRBJ2-5|TRBV5-1|14|.|.
CASSLMTGEETQYF
TGCGCCAGCAGCTTGATGACGGGGGAAGAGACCCAGTACTTC
>TRBJ1-4|TRBV30|11|few|.
CACGGGLGLFF
TGTGCCTGTGGGGGGGGGTTGGGGCTGTTTTTT
>TRBJ2-7|TRBV6-1|12|few|.
CASGLNRYEQYF
TGTGCCAGCGGCTTGAATCGCTACGAGCAGTACTTC
>TRBJ2-7|TRBV5-1|13|.|.
CASSLAERNEQYF
TGCGCCAGCAGCTTGGCCGAGAGAAACGAGCAGTACTTC
>TRBJ2-5|TRBV7-2|16|.|.
CASSLDSGGYQETQYF
TGTGCCAGCAGCTTAGACTCAGGGGGGTACCAAGAGACCCAGTACTTC
>TRBJ2-3|TRBV9|18|.|TRBD2
CASSGMAGREGRPDTQYF
TGTGCCAGCAGCGGCATGGCGGGGCGGGAGGGCCGACCAGATACGCAGTATTTT
>TRBJ2-5|TRBV5-1|16|few|TRBD1
CASRDTGGVLVETQYF
TGCGCCAGCAGAGATACAGGGGGAGTCTTGGTGGAGACCCAGTACTTC
>TRBJ1-1|TRBV9|14|few|TRBD1
CASSGGTVFTEAFF
TGTGCCAGCAGCGGTGGGACAGTCTTCACTGAAGCTTTCTTT
>TRBJ1-1|TRBV28|12|.|.
CASSPSRTEAFF
TGTGCCAGCAGCCCTTCGAGGACTGAAGCTTTCTTT
>TRBJ2-1|TRBV5-1|11|.|TRBD1
CASSTGTGRFF
TGCGCCAGCAGCACGGGGACAGGGAGGTTCTTC
>TRBJ2-7|TRBV6-1|14|medium-sized|.
CASNPYNRGYEQYF
TGTGCCAGCAACCCGTACAATAGGGGTTACGAGCAGTACTTC
>TRBJ2-2|TRBV9|14|.|.
CASSPRLDDGELFF
TGTGCCAGCAGCCCCCGACTAGACGACGGGGAGCTGTTTTTT
>TRBJ2-5|TRBV9|16|.|TRBD1
CASSVGTGTVGETQYF
TGTGCCAGCAGCGTGGGGACAGGGACCGTGGGGGAGACCCAGTACTTC
>TRBJ2-7|TRBV2|14|.|TRBD1
CASLTDRLRYEQYF
TGTGCCAGCTTGACGGACAGGCTACGGTACGAGCAGTACTTC
>TRBJ2-1|TRBV4-1|17|many|.
CASSQLNLVPSGDEQFF
TGCGCCAGCAGCCAATTGAATCTAGTGCCCTCTGGCGATGAGCAGTTCTTC
>TRBJ1-5|TRBV28|15|.|TRBD1
CASSFRGWPNQPQHF
TGTGCCAGCAGTTTCAGGGGGTGGCCCAATCAGCCCCAGCATTTT
>TRBJ2-3|TRBV19|15|.|TRBD2
CASRLSSGITDTQYF
TGTGCCAGTAGGTTGAGTAGCGGGATCACAGATACGCAGTATTTT
>TRBJ2-5|TRBV5-5|14|.|TRBD2
CASSPSGGKETQYF
TGTGCCAGCAGCCCTAGCGGGGGAAAAGAGACCCAGTACTTC